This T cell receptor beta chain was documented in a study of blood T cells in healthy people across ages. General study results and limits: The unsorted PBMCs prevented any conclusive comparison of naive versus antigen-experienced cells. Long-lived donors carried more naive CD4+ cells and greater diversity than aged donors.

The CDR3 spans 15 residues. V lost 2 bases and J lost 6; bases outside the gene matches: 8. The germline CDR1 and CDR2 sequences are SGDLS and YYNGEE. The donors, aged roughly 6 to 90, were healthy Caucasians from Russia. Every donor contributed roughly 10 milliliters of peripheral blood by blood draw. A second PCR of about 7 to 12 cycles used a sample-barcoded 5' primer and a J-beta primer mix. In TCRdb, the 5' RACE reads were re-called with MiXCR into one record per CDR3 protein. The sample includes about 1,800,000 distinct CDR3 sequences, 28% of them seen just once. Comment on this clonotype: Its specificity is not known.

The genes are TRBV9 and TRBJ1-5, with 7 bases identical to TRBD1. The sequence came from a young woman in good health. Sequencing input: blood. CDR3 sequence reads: CASSVGEGAGQPQHF. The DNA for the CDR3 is TGTGCCAGCAGCGTGGGCGAGGGGGCTGGTCAGCCCCAGCATTTT.